Following are 2 T cell receptor beta chains from one sample sequenced in a study of blood T cell repertoires in COVID-19. The data were produced by immunoSEQ multiplex PCR, yet TCRdb's version contains in-frame clones alone and is incomplete. The sample records about 430,000 clones, around 89% being singletons. The sample consisted of PBMCs or T cells enriched from blood (not recorded which). Receptor source: a woman aged 25 to 39 with acute COVID-19.

This clone was recorded once. The chain recombines TRBV20-1 with TRBJ1-5, with 10 bases identical to TRBD1. V dropped 3 bases and J dropped 5; count of bases not matched to a gene: 10. CDR3 size: 16 residues. Looked up from germline, CDR1 is DFQATT and CDR2 is SNEGSKA (reference sequence). The DNA of the CDR3 is TGCAGTGCTAGTGATCCGGGGACAGGGGTAGATCAGCCCCAGCATTTT. Translation gives CSASDPGTGVDQPQHF.

V gene TRBV7-5 combines with J gene TRBJ2-7; TRBD2, the table's D call, lacks a check against the DNA. TRBV7-5 is a pseudogene locus. There are 16 residues in the CDR3. The CDR3 region is CVRSLASVEHDYEQYF. The DNA of the CDR3 is TGTGTCAGAAGCTTAGCGAGTGTGGAGCATGACTACGAGCAGTACTTC.